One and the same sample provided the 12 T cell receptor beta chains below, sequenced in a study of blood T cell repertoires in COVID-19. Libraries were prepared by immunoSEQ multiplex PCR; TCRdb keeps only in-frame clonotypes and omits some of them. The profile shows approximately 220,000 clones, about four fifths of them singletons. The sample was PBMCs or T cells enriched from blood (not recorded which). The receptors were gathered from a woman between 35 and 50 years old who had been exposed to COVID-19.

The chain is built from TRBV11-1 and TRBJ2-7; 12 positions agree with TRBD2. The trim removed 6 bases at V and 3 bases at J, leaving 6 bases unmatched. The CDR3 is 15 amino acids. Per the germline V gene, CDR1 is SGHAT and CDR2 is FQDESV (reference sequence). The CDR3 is CASRQGTSGFYEQYF. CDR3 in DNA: TGTGCCAGCAGGCAAGGGACTAGCGGGTTCTACGAGCAGTACTTC.

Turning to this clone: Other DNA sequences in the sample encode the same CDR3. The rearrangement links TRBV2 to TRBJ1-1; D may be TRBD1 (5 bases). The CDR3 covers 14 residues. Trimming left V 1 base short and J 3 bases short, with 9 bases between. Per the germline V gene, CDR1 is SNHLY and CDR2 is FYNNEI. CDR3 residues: CASSEEGRDTEAFF. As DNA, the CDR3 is TGTGCCAGCAGTGAAGAGGGCAGGGACACTGAAGCTTTCTTT.

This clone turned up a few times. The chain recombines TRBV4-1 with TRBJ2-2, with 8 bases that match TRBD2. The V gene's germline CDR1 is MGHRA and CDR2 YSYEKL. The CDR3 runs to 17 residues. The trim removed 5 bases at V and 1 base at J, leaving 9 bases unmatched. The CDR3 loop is CASSAFGSGRNTGELFF. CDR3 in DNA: TGCGCCAGCAGCGCCTTTGGCAGCGGGAGGAACACCGGGGAGCTGTTTTTT.

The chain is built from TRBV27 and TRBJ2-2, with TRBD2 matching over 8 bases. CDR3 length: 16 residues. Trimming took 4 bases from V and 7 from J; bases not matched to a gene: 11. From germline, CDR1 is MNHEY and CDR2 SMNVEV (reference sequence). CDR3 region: CASSSPVSGDRGELFF. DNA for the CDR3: TGTGCCAGCAGTTCCCCCGTTAGCGGGGATCGCGGGGAGCTGTTTTTT.

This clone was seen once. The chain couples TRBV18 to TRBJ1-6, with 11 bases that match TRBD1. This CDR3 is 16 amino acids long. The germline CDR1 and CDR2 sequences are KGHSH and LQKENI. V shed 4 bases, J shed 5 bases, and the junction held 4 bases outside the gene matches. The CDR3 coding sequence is TGTGCCAGCTCACTATCGGGACAGGGGGATAATTCACCCCTCCACTTT. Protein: CASSLSGQGDNSPLHF.

CDR3 nucleotides: TGTGCCAGCAGTTCCTCGACAGTGAACACTGAAGCTTTCTTT. It yields the protein CASSSSTVNTEAFF. The chain has TRBV2 and TRBJ1-1; possibly TRBD1 for D (5 bases). Germline V gives CDR1 SNHLY, CDR2 FYNNEI. The CDR3 covers 14 residues. Trimming stripped 5 bases from V and 0 bases from J, with 10 bases between. The full variable domain, completed using reference TRBV2 and TRBJ1-1, is EPEVTQTPSHQVTQMGQEVILRCVPISNHLYFYWYRQILGQKVEFLVSFYNNEISEKSEIFDDQFSVERPDGSNFTLKIRSTKLEDSAMYFCASSSSTVNTEAFFGQGTRLTVV.

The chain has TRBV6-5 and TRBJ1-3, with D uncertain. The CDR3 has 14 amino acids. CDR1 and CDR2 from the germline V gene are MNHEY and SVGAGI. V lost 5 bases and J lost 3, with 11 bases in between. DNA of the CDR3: TGTGCCAGCAGTCCTGTAGCGGGTGGAAACACCATATATTTT. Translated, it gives CASSPVAGGNTIYF.

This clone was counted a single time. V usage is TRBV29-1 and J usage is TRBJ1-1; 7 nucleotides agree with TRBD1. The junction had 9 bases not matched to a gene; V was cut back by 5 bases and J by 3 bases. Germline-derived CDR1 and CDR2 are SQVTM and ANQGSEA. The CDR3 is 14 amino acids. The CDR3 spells CSVTDLDRDTEAFF. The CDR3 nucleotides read TGCAGCGTTACGGATCTTGACAGGGACACTGAAGCTTTCTTT. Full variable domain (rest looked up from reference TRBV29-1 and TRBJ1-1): SAVISQKPSRDICQRGTSLTIQCQVDSQVTMMFWYRQQPGQSLTLIATANQGSEATYESGFVIDKFPISRPNLTFSTLTVSNMSPEDSSIYLCSVTDLDRDTEAFFGQGTRLTVV.

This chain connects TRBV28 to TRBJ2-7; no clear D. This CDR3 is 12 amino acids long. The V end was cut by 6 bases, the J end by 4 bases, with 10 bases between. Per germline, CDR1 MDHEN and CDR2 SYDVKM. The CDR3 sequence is CASSRLGYEQYF. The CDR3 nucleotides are TGTGCCAGCAGCCGCCTAGGATACGAGCAGTACTTC.

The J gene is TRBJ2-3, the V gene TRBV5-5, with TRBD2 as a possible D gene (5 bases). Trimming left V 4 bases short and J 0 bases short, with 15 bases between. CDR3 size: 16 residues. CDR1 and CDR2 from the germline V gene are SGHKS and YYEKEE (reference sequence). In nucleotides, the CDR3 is TGTGCCAGCAGCCTGCCCTTGGAGCGGAGCACAGATACGCAGTATTTT. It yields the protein CASSLPLERSTDTQYF.

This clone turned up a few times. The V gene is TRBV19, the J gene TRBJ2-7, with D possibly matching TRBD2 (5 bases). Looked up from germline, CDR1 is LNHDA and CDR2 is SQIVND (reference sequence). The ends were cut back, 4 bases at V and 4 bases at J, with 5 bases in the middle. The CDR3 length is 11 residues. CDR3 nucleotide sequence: TGTGCCAGTAGTACGGGATACGAGCAGTACTTC. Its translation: CASSTGYEQYF.

In DNA form, the CDR3 reads TGTGCCAGCATAAAGGGGCACACCGGGGAGCTGTTTTTT. Translating it yields CASIKGHTGELFF. The V and J genes are TRBV11-2 and TRBJ2-2; TRBD1 is a possible D gene (5 bases). Germline CDR1 and CDR2: SGHAT and FQNNGV. The CDR3 consists of 13 residues. Trimming stripped 7 bases from V and 3 bases from J, with 9 bases between.